The rows below give T cell receptor beta chains drawn from one sample of a study of blood T cell repertoires in COVID-19. The assay was immunoSEQ multiplex PCR, and TCRdb's table has in-frame clones only and misses some. The table records about 210,000 clones, roughly 81% of them present only once. Sequencing was performed on peripheral blood. All receptors come from a woman between 50 and 59 years old with active or convalescent COVID-19. Each CDR3 is given with its conserved first and last residue. A D gene is named only where the DNA matches it firmly.

V gene: TRBV27; J gene: TRBJ1-3; D gene: TRBD1; CDR3 DNA: TGTGCCAGCAGTTTATCGCCCGGGACAGCTGGAAACACCATATATTTT; CDR3 protein: CASSLSPGTAGNTIYF
V gene: TRBV5-6; J gene: TRBJ2-5; D gene: TRBD1; CDR3 DNA: TGTGCCAGCAGCTTCCAGGGGGTCGGGACCCAGTACTTC; CDR3 protein: CASSFQGVGTQYF
V gene: TRBV3-1/TRBV3-2; J gene: TRBJ2-2; D gene: TRBD2; CDR3 DNA: TGTGCCAGCAGCCCCGCCTTAGCGGGACCCCTGTCCGGGGAGCTGTTTTTT; CDR3 protein: CASSPALAGPLSGELFF
V gene: TRBV7-9; J gene: TRBJ2-3; D gene: .; CDR3 DNA: TGTGCCAGCCGCTACCAGGGAGGTACAGATACGCAGTATTTT; CDR3 protein: CASRYQGGTDTQYF
V gene: TRBV7-9; J gene: TRBJ2-2; D gene: .; CDR3 DNA: TGTGCCAGCAGCGGCCAGAACACCGGGGAGCTGTTTTTT; CDR3 protein: CASSGQNTGELFF
V gene: TRBV19; J gene: TRBJ2-3; D gene: TRBD2; CDR3 DNA: TGTGCCAGTAGAAGTAGCGGGGGGGCTACAGATACGCAGTATTTT; CDR3 protein: CASRSSGGATDTQYF
V gene: TRBV3-1/TRBV3-2; J gene: TRBJ1-1; D gene: .; CDR3 DNA: TGTGCCAGCAGCCCATTAGGAGGGAGGTTCACTGAAGCTTTCTTT; CDR3 protein: CASSPLGGRFTEAFF
V gene: TRBV18; J gene: TRBJ2-4; D gene: .; CDR3 DNA: TGTGCCAGCACCATCCCGGGGGAAAACATTCAGTACTTC; CDR3 protein: CASTIPGENIQYF
V gene: TRBV10-1; J gene: TRBJ1-1; D gene: TRBD1; CDR3 DNA: TGCGCCAGCAGCCCCGGGGACAGGGCCATGAACACTGAAGCTTTCTTT; CDR3 protein: CASSPGDRAMNTEAFF
V gene: TRBV11-2; J gene: TRBJ1-1; D gene: TRBD1; CDR3 DNA: TGTGCCAGCAGCCCAGGGGGCGCTTACGTCACTGAAGCTTTCTTT; CDR3 protein: CASSPGGAYVTEAFF
V gene: TRBV10-2; J gene: TRBJ1-2; D gene: TRBD1; CDR3 DNA: TGCGCCAGCAGTGAGGGACAGGGGACCTCCTATGGCTACACCTTC; CDR3 protein: CASSEGQGTSYGYTF
V gene: TRBV20-1; J gene: TRBJ1-2; D gene: TRBD1; CDR3 DNA: TGCAGTGCGGTCGACAGGGACGGCTACACCTTC; CDR3 protein: CSAVDRDGYTF
V gene: TRBV18; J gene: TRBJ1-6; D gene: TRBD1; CDR3 DNA: TGTGCCAGCTCCGAGGGGGCAGGGGTCAGTTCACCCCTCCACTTT; CDR3 protein: CASSEGAGVSSPLHF
V gene: TRBV30; J gene: TRBJ2-3; D gene: TRBD2; CDR3 DNA: TGTGCCTGGAAGGAGGTGGCGGGAGTAGGTACGCAGTATTTT; CDR3 protein: CAWKEVAGVGTQYF
V gene: TRBV5-1; J gene: TRBJ1-2; D gene: TRBD1; CDR3 DNA: TGCGCCAGCAGCTCCTCCGGGACAGGGGACTATGGCTACACCTTC; CDR3 protein: CASSSSGTGDYGYTF
V gene: TRBV5-1; J gene: TRBJ1-4; D gene: .; CDR3 DNA: TGCGCCAGCAGCTTCGGTACAGCCGCCTATGAAAAACTGTTTTTT; CDR3 protein: CASSFGTAAYEKLFF